This T cell receptor beta chain was obtained from a study of blood T cell repertoires in COVID-19. Study summary: The study drew acute and convalescent COVID-19 samples from the United States, Italy and Spain.

The data were produced by immunoSEQ multiplex PCR, yet TCRdb's version contains in-frame clones alone and is incomplete. The sample has 250,000 or so clones; roughly four fifths are singletons. From germline, CDR1 is SQVTM and CDR2 ANQGSEA. Trimming removed 6 bases from V and 6 bases from J; junction bases left unmatched: 20. The CDR3 runs to 17 residues. The J gene is TRBJ1-2, the V gene TRBV29-1; 9 bases are a match to TRBD1. The specimen was peripheral blood. This sequence was found in a woman in her seventies with acute or convalescent COVID-19. The CDR3 bases are TGCAGCGTCAACGACGGACAGGGGAGCTCTCGCTCGGATGGCTACACCTTC. This gives the protein CSVNDGQGSSRSDGYTF. Full variable domain (outside the CDR3, taken from reference TRBV29-1 and TRBJ1-2): SAVISQKPSRDICQRGTSLTIQCQVDSQVTMMFWYRQQPGQSLTLIATANQGSEATYESGFVIDKFPISRPNLTFSTLTVSNMSPEDSSIYLCSVNDGQGSSRSDGYTFGSGTRLTVV.